This T cell receptor beta chain is drawn from a study of technical replicates of blood from a handful of donors. The method was immunoSEQ multiplex PCR; TCRdb's version includes in-frame clones alone and lacks a portion of them. Among about 90,000 clones listed, approximately 90% were seen once. In germline, CDR1 is SGHVS, CDR2 FNYEAQ. V shed 4 bases and J shed 1 base, with 8 bases lying between them. This CDR3 contains 14 residues. Sequencing input: T cells isolated from PBMCs. The clonotype comes from a human donor in good health. The chain has TRBV7-6 and TRBJ1-3; maybe TRBD1 (5 bases). The CDR3 region is CASSSWTSGNTIYF. The CDR3 coding sequence is TGTGCCAGCAGCTCCTGGACATCTGGAAACACCATATATTTT.